This T cell receptor beta chain was captured in a study of blood T cell repertoires in COVID-19 (dated by TCRdb to the early 2020s). About the investigation overall: Collaborator samples came from the United States, Italy and Spain and covered acute and convalescent phases of COVID-19. The material from the prospective study consisted of cDNA or gDNA derived from T cells, B-cell-depleted T cells, or PBMCs. The dataset comprised deeply sampled blood TCRbeta repertoires from subjects exposed to, actively infected with, or recovered from COVID-19. The repertoires were released in a freely available public database meant as a resource for research on the immune response to SARS-CoV-2. The samples were drawn from two sources: the first 160 participants of the ongoing ImmuneRACE study, and some 1,300 subjects contributed by 6 global collaborators. Sample metadata almost always included a de-identified subject ID, COVID-19 status, age in years and sex. HLA class I and class II types, where available, came from metadata supplied by the sample provider rather than from assay-based typing. The research as a whole found: How much clinical and demographic metadata was included differed by source and by participant, and the metadata was provided uncurated.

The CDR3, cysteine through phenylalanine, is 18 amino acids long. Only the CDR3 portion is preserved as DNA: 54 bases, with reading frame beginning at the first base. As encoded in the germline V gene, CDR1 is SGHRS while CDR2 is YFSETQ. The V end loses 0 bases and the J end loses 1 base, and a stretch of 14 bases separates them. Regarding this clone: No cognate antigen has been identified for it. It has no much larger one-base neighbor in the sample; base qualities were not kept.

TCRbeta CDR3 regions were amplified from genomic DNA using the immunoSEQ Assay, a bias-controlled multiplex PCR. The paper's processing steps were these. Within the assay, amplification of reference gene primers was used to estimate how many nucleated cells each sample contained. To quantify the absolute abundance of each unique TCRbeta CDR3 rearrangement, sequence reads were collapsed and filtered. For each sample, productive Simpson clonality was calculated as the square root of Simpson's diversity index over productive rearrangements. TCRdb retrieved this table from immuneACCESS and kept in-frame rearrangements only. Not all clones are present; in checked studies, unresolved V genes account for under half, and no reason is known for the remainder. That table gives V, J and clone size, and the DNA gave D and trimming. In this sample the table shows 200,000 or so clones, 84% of which occur a single time. The ten largest clones add up to approximately 5.1% of the sample.

The collaborating institutions used their own protocols to collect whole blood in K2EDTA tubes. Collaborator samples were shipped for TCRbeta analysis as frozen whole blood, isolated PBMCs, or DNA extracted from either sample type. The sequence links TRBV5-1 to TRBJ2-6; the D gene is perhaps TRBD1, on 7 matching bases. Sample: peripheral blood. The clonotype comes from a woman in her 70s with active or convalescent COVID-19. In nucleotides, the sequence is TGCGCCAGCAGCTTGGTTGGAGGGGGCGCGTCTGGGGCCAACGTCCTGACTTTC. Its coded protein is CASSLVGGGASGANVLTF.